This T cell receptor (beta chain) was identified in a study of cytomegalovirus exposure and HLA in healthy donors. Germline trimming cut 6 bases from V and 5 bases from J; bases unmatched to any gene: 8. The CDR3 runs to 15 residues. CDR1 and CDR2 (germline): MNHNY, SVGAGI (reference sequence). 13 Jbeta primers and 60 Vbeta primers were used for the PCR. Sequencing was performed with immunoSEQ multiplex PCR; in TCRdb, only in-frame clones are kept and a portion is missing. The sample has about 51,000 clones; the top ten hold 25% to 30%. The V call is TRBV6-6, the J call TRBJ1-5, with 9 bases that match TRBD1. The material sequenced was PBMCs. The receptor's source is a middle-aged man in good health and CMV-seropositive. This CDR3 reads CASSLGQGGDQPQHF. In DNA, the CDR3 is TGTGCCAGCAGCCTGGGACAGGGAGGCGATCAGCCCCAGCATTTT.